This T cell receptor beta chain was identified during a study of blood T cell repertoires in COVID-19. About the study: Sources were T cells, B-cell-depleted T cells, or PBMCs; the material itself was cDNA or gDNA.

Original analysis: Amplifying reference gene primers gave estimates of nucleated cell counts. Profiling relied on immunoSEQ multiplex PCR, and the TCRdb table lists in-frame clones only, not all of them. That table is the source of V, J and clone size, and D and trimming were worked out from the DNA. The data show tens of thousands of clones, 80% to 90% seen once. Germline trimming cut 4 bases from V and 4 bases from J; bases unmatched to any gene: 11. The CDR3 extends over 16 amino acids. From germline, CDR1 is SGDLS and CDR2 YYNGEE. Seattle-derived patients entered the study during active infection and were followed longitudinally.

This rearrangement joins TRBV9 to TRBJ2-3; 8 nucleotides align to TRBD2. The sequence came from a man between 45 and 60 years old with COVID-19, enrolled during active disease. The sequenced sample consisted of peripheral blood. The CDR3 is CASSPRGAGAPDTQYF. The CDR3 coding sequence is TGTGCCAGCAGCCCCCGGGGAGCGGGGGCCCCAGATACGCAGTATTTT.